The 13 T cell receptor beta chains below come from one sample, sequenced in a study of T cell responses to AZD1222 COVID-19 vaccine. Measured with immunoSEQ multiplex PCR; TCRdb has only the in-frame clones, and not every one. The data show 150,000 to 200,000 clones, 94% seen once. The material sequenced was peripheral blood, taken on day 0 of AZD1222 vaccination. These receptors were obtained from an adult in good health.

The CDR3 DNA sequence: TGTGCCACCGAGGGGGGGGACAGGTATTCGGAGAACTATGGCTACACCTTC. This translates into CATEGGDRYSENYGYTF. V and J are TRBV10-3 and TRBJ1-2, with 8 bases matching TRBD1. The CDR3 totals 17 residues. Looked up from germline, CDR1 is ENHRY and CDR2 is SYGVKD. V dropped 10 bases and J dropped 2; count of bases not matched to a gene: 18.

A remark on this clone: The germline gene is not matched at one end of the junction; a read error may be the cause. The rearrangement joins TRBV4-1 to TRBJ1-1; D uncertain. Germline V lookup: CDR1 MGHRA, CDR2 YSYEKL. The CDR3 is 11 amino acids. The CDR3 loop is CASTQVGKAFF. The CDR3 DNA reads TGCGCCAGCACCCAAGTTGGGAAAGCTTTCTTT.

This chain links TRBV6-5 with TRBJ2-5; D is unclear. There are 12 residues in the CDR3. V dropped 8 bases and J dropped 5 bases, with 12 bases sitting between them. The germline gives CDR1 MNHEY, CDR2 SVGAGI. The CDR3 coding sequence is TGTGCCAGCGGTTGGGTGAGGGAGACCCAGTACTTC. Residues: CASGWVRETQYF.

This clone has only one observation. This chain joins TRBV7-9 and TRBJ2-3, with 10 bases identical to TRBD2. CDR3 length: 15 amino acids. With 5 bases clipped from V and 2 bases from J, the junction kept 4 bases outside the gene matches. CDR1 SEHNR and CDR2 FQNEAQ come from the germline V gene (reference sequence). CDR3 in DNA: TGTGCCAGCAGCCCAGGACTAGCGGACACAGATACGCAGTATTTT. This sequence encodes CASSPGLADTDTQYF.

This chain uses TRBV6-6 with TRBJ1-1, with D possibly being TRBD1 (6 bases). The CDR3 loop spans 17 amino acids. With 5 bases removed from V and 0 bases from J, the gap between germline ends came to 19 bases. Germline V CDR1 and CDR2: MNHNY, SVGAGI (reference sequence). CDR3 region: CASSPAWGTTMNTEAFF. CDR3 in DNA: TGTGCCAGCAGTCCAGCATGGGGGACAACGATGAACACTGAAGCTTTCTTT.

The genes are TRBV6-5 and TRBJ2-3; the match to TRBD1 covers 8 bases. Trimming took 8 bases from V and 5 from J; bases not matched to a gene: 9. The CDR3 is 14 amino acids. CDR1 is MNHEY, CDR2 SVGAGI, per germline. Here the CDR3 reads CASPPTGVEDTQYF. In nucleotides, the CDR3 is TGTGCCAGCCCCCCGACAGGGGTGGAAGATACGCAGTATTTT.

V and J are TRBV12-5 and TRBJ1-1; no clear D. V was trimmed by 6 bases and J by 4 bases, leaving 12 bases between them. There are 13 residues in the CDR3. The germline V gene has CDR1 LGHNT and CDR2 FRNRAP. This CDR3 reads CASGPPMATEAFF. The DNA for the CDR3 is TGTGCTAGTGGCCCGCCAATGGCCACTGAAGCTTTCTTT.

The V gene is TRBV6-5, the J gene TRBJ2-2, with unresolved D. Trimming took off 7 bases at V and 5 bases at J, with 11 bases between the two ends. This CDR3 comprises 13 residues. The germline V gene encodes CDR1 MNHEY and CDR2 SVGAGI. This chain's CDR3 is CASNPTPTGELFF. CDR3 coding DNA: TGTGCCAGCAATCCGACACCGACCGGGGAGCTGTTTTTT.

The chain links TRBV5-1 to TRBJ2-7, with 7 bases matching TRBD2. This CDR3 region has 14 residues. J gave up 6 bases and V 2 bases, and 8 bases lay outside the gene matches. The germline V gene has CDR1 SGHRS and CDR2 YFSETQ. The CDR3 here is CASSFLGLSSEQYF. CDR3 bases: TGCGCCAGCAGCTTTTTGGGACTATCATCCGAGCAGTACTTC.

The rearrangement links TRBV29-1 to TRBJ2-2; D is undetermined. The length of the CDR3 is 13 residues. The germline CDR1 and CDR2 sequences are SQVTM and ANQGSEA. The ends were cut back, 2 bases at V and 4 bases at J, with 8 bases in the middle. The CDR3 loop is CSVERQSTGELFF. The CDR3 DNA reads as TGCAGCGTTGAAAGGCAGTCCACCGGGGAGCTGTTTTTT.

This chain joins TRBV4-1 and TRBJ2-5; the D is unclear. This CDR3 region has 16 residues. Germline-derived CDR1 and CDR2 are MGHRA and YSYEKL. V lost 0 bases to trimming and J lost 3 bases, with 14 bases between them. The CDR3 loop is CASSQEGHSLKETQYF. The CDR3, as DNA: TGCGCCAGCAGCCAAGAGGGTCACAGCTTGAAAGAGACCCAGTACTTC.

V and J are TRBV12-3 or TRBV12-4 and TRBJ1-1; no clear D. The CDR3 runs to 13 residues. V was pared by 4 bases and J by 1 base, with 7 bases between. The CDR3 region has the DNA TGTGCCAGCAGTTCCTCTAGGAACACTGAAGCTTTCTTT. Residues: CASSSSRNTEAFF.

The chain combines TRBV28 with TRBJ1-1; the D is unclear. The V end was cut by 5 bases, the J end by 1 base, with 17 bases between. This CDR3 contains 16 residues. Germline V gives CDR1 MDHEN, CDR2 SYDVKM. The DNA for the CDR3 is TGTGCCAGCAGTCCATGGGATGGGGTTTGGAACACTGAAGCTTTCTTT. Amino acid sequence: CASSPWDGVWNTEAFF.